This entry concerns a single T cell receptor (beta chain). Its specificity is unknown. TCRdb's table, derived via immunoSEQ multiplex PCR, lists solely in-frame clones and lacks some. The data contain tens of thousands of clones, under 85% of them singletons. This entry belongs to a study of a mutant IDH1 vaccine in newly diagnosed glioma. Time point of the sample: week 35, safety follow-up. Alongside topical imiquimod, each dose of vaccine comprised 300 ug of mutant IDH1 20-mer peptide. The J segment lost 4 bases and the V segment lost 5 bases, leaving 8 bases of the junction unmatched. The CDR3 totals 15 residues. The germline V gene encodes CDR1 SGHTA and CDR2 FQGNSA.

The material was PBMCs, obtained from a glioma patient whose treatment included an IDH1 peptide vaccine. The chain recombines TRBV7-2 with TRBJ2-5; 9 bases match TRBD1. The sequence was obtained from a man in his forties or fifties with glioma. The CDR3 coding sequence is TGTGCCAGCAGCCCCCGGGACAGGGTAGGAGAGACCCAGTACTTC. Translation: CASSPRDRVGETQYF.